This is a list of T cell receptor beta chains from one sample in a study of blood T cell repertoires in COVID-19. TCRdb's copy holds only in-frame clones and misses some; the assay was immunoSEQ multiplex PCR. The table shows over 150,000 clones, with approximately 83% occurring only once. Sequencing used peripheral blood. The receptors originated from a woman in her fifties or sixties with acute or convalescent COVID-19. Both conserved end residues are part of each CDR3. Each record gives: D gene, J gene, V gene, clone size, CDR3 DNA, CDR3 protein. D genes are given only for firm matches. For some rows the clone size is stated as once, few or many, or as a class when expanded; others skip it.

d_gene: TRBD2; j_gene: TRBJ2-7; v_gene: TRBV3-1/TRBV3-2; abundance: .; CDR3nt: TGTGCCAGCAGCCCCCAGCGGGGCTACGAGCAGTACTTC; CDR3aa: CASSPQRGYEQYF
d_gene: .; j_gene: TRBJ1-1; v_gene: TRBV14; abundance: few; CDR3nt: TGTGCCAGCAGCCAAACAGGGATTGAAGCTTTCTTT; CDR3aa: CASSQTGIEAFF
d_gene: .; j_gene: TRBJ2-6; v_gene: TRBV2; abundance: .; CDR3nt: TGTGCCACCCAGGGGCGGATCTCTGGGGCCAACGTCCTGACTTTC; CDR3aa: CATQGRISGANVLTF
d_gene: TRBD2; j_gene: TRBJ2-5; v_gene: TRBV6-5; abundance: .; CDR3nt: TGTGCCAGCAGTTACTCGGGACTAGCGGAAGAGACCCAGTACTTC; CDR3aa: CASSYSGLAEETQYF
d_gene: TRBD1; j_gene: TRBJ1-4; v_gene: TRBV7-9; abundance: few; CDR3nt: TGTGCCAGCAGCTCCTACCAGGGGGCTGATGACGAAAAACTGTTTTTT; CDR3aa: CASSSYQGADDEKLFF
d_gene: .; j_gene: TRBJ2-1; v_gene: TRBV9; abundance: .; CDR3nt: TGTGCCAGCAGCGTAGTATCAGCGAACAATGAGCAGTTCTTC; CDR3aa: CASSVVSANNEQFF
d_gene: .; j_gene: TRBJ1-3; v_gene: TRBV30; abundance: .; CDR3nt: TGTGCCTGCCGAGGGTCCGGAAACACCATATATTTT; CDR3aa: CACRGSGNTIYF
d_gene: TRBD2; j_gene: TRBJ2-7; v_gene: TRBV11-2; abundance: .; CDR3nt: TGTGCCAGCAGCTTATGGGGGTCCGGAACTAGCGGTGACTACGAGCAGTACTTC; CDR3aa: CASSLWGSGTSGDYEQYF
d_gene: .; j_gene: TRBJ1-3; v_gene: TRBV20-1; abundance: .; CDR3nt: TGCAGTGCCGGGGTGGCCGACACCATATATTTT; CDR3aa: CSAGVADTIYF
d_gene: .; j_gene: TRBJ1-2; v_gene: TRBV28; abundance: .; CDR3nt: TGTGCCAGCAGTTTATTAACCCAAAGAGCTTATGGCTACACCTTC; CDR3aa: CASSLLTQRAYGYTF
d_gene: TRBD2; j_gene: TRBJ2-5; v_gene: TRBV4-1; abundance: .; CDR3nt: TGCGCCAGCAGCCAAGAACCGCCTAGCGGACAAGAGACCCAGTACTTC; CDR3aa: CASSQEPPSGQETQYF
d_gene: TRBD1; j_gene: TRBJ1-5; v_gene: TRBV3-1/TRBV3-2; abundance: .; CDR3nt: TGTGCCAGCAGCTACAGACAGGGCAGGGATCAGCCCCAGCATTTT; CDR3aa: CASSYRQGRDQPQHF
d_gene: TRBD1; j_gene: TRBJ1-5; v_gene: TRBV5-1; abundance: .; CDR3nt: TGCGCCAGCAGCCCGGGACAGATCAATCAGCCCCAGCATTTT; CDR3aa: CASSPGQINQPQHF
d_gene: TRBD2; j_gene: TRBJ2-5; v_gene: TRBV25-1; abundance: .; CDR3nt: TGTGCCAGCAGTGAATACCCCAGCGGGGGGGCGAGAGAGACCCAGTACTTC; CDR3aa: CASSEYPSGGARETQYF
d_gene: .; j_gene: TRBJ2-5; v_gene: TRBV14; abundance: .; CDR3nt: TGTGCCAGCAGCCTCCCACTTGGGACCCAGTACTTC; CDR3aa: CASSLPLGTQYF
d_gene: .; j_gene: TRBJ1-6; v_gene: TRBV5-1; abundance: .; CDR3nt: TGCGCCAGCCAAAGAGAGACAGATAATTCACCCCTCCACTTT; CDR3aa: CASQRETDNSPLHF
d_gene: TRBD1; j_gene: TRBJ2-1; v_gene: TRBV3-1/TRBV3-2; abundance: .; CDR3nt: TGTGCCAGCAGCCAGAGGGGGACAGTTTACAATGAGCAGTTCTTC; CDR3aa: CASSQRGTVYNEQFF
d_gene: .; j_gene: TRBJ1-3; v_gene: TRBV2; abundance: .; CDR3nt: TGTGCCAGCACTCTCAGGGGTGGCTCTGGAAACACCATATATTTT; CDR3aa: CASTLRGGSGNTIYF
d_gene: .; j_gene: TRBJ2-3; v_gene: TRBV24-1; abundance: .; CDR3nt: TGTGCCACCAGCCCACAGGGATCATCAGATACGCAGTATTTT; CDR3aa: CATSPQGSSDTQYF
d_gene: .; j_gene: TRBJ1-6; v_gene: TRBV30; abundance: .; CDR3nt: TGTGCCTGGACCGGTGAGCCCCATGGTTCACCCCTCCACTTT; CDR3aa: CAWTGEPHGSPLHF
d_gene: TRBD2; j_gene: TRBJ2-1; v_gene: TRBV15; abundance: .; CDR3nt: TGTGCCACCAGCAGAGGTAGCGGGGGGTCCTACAATGAGCAGTTCTTC; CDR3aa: CATSRGSGGSYNEQFF
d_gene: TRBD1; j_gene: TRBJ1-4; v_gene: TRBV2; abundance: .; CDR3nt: TGTGCCAGCAGCCGTGAAGGGACAGAGAATGAAAAACTGTTTTTT; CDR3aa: CASSREGTENEKLFF
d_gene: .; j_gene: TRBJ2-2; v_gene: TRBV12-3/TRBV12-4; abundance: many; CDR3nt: TGTGCCAGCAGGCAGGGGCGCACCGGGGAGCTGTTTTTT; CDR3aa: CASRQGRTGELFF
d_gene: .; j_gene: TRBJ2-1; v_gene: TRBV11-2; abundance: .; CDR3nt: TGTGCCAGCAGCTTAGAACAGGGAGGGTTAAATGAGCAGTTCTTC; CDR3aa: CASSLEQGGLNEQFF
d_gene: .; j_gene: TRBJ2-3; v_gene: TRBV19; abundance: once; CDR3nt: TGTGCCACCGGCGGGGCTTCCACAGATACGCAGTATTTT; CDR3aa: CATGGASTDTQYF
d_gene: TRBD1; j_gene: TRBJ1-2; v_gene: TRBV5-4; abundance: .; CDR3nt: TGTGCCAGCAGCTTGGCCAGGGGGTTCTATGGCTACACCTTC; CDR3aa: CASSLARGFYGYTF
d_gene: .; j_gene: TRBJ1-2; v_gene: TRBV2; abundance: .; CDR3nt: TGTGCCAGCAGTGAAGGTCGGAGAGGTGGAGGCTACACCTTC; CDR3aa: CASSEGRRGGGYTF
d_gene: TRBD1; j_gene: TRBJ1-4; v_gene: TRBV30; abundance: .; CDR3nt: TGTGCCTGGAGCGCGACAGGGGTTGGTGAAAAACTGTTTTTT; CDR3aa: CAWSATGVGEKLFF
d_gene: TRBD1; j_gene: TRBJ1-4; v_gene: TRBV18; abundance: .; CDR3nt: TGTGCCAGCTCACGGGACAGACCGGATGAAAAACTGTTTTTT; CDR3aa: CASSRDRPDEKLFF
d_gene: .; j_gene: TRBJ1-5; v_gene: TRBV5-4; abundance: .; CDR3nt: TGTGCCAGCAGCTTCGGAGGAAGCAATCAGCCCCAGCATTTT; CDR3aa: CASSFGGSNQPQHF
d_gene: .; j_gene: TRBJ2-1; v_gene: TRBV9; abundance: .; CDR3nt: TGTGCCAGCAACCCATCGGAGGGCGCTTCCTACAATGAGCAGTTCTTC; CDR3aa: CASNPSEGASYNEQFF
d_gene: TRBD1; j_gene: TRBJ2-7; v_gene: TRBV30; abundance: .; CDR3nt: TGTGCCTGGAGTGGACAGGGACACTCCTACGAGCAGTACTTC; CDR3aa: CAWSGQGHSYEQYF
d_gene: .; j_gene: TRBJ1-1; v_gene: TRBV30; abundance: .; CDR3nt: TGTGCCTGGAGTGTACTACGGAACACTGAAGCTTTCTTT; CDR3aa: CAWSVLRNTEAFF
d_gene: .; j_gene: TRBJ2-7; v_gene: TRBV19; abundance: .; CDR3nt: TGTGCCAGTAGTACCCTACAGGGCCACGAGCAGTACTTC; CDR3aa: CASSTLQGHEQYF
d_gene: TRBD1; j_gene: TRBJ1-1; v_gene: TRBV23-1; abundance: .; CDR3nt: TGCGCCAGCAGTCACGGGGCAGGGGGCAACACTGAAGCTTTCTTT; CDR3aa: CASSHGAGGNTEAFF
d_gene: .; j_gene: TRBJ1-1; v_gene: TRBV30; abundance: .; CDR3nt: TGTGCCTGGACTAAAGCTAGCGGGGGGGCCGGGCAATTT; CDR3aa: CAWTKASGGAGQF
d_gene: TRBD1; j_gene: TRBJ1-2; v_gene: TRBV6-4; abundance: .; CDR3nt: TGTGCCAGCAGTGACGGAGAGGGGGCGTGGGGCTACACCTTC; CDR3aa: CASSDGEGAWGYTF
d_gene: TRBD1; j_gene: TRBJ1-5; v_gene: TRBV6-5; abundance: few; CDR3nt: TGTGCCAGCAATAGACAGGGAATAAGCAATCAGCCCCAGCATTTT; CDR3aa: CASNRQGISNQPQHF
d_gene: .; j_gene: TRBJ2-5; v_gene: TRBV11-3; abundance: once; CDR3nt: TGTGCCAGCAGCTCGGGAGTGGGGACCCAGTACTTC; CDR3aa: CASSSGVGTQYF
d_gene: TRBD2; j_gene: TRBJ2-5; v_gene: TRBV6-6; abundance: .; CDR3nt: TGTGCCAGCACCCCGGGGGGAGAGACCCAGTACTTC; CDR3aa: CASTPGGETQYF